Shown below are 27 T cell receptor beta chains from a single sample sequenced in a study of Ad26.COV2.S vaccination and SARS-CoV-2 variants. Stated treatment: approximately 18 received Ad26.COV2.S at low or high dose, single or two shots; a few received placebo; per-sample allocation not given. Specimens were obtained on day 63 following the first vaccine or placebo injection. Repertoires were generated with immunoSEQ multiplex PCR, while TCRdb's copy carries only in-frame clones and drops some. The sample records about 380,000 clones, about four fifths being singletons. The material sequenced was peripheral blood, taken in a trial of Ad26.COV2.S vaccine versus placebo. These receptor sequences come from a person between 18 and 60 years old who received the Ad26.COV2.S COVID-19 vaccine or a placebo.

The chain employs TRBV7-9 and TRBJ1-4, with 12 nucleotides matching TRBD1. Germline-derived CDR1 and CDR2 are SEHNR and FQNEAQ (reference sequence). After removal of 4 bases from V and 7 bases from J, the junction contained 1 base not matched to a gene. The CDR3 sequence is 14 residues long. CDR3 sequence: CASSWGQGAEKLFF. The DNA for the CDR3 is TGTGCCAGCAGCTGGGGACAGGGGGCTGAAAAACTGTTTTTT.

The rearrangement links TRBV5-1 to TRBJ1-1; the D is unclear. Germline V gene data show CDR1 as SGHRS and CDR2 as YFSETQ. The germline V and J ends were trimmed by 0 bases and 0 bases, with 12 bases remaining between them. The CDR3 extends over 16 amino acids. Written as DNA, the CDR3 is TGCGCCAGCAGCTTGGATGTCGGAAGGGTGAACACTGAAGCTTTCTTT. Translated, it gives CASSLDVGRVNTEAFF.

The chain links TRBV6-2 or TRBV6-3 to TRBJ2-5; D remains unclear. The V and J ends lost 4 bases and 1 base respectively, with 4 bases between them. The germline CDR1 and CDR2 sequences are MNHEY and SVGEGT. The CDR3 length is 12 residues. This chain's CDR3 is CASSFRQETQYF. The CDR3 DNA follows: TGTGCCAGCAGTTTTCGCCAAGAGACCCAGTACTTC.

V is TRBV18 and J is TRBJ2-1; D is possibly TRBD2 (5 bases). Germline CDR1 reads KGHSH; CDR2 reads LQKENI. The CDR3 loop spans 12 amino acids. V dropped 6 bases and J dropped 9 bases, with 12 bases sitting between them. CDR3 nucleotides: TGTGCCAGCTCGTTGGACTCCGGTGAGCAGTTCTTC. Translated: CASSLDSGEQFF.

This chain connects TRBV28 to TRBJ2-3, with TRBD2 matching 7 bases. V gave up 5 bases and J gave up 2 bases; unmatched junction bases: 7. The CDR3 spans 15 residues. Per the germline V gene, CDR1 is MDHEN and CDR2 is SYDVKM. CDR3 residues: CASSSWEGLTDTQYF. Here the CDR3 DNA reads TGTGCCAGCAGTAGCTGGGAGGGTCTCACAGATACGCAGTATTTT.

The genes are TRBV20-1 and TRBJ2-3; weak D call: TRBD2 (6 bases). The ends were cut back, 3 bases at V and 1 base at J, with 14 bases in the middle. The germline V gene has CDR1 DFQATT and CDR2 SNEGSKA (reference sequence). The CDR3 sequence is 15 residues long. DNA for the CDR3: TGCAGTGCTAGTGGAGGGCGGGGTGGCACAGATACGCAGTATTTT. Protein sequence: CSASGGRGGTDTQYF.

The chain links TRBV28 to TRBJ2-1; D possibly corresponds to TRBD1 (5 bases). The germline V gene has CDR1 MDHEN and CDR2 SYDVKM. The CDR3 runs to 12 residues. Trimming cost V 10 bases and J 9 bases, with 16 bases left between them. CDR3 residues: CATSGARREQFF. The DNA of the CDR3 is TGTGCCACCTCTGGGGCCCGGCGTGAGCAGTTCTTC.

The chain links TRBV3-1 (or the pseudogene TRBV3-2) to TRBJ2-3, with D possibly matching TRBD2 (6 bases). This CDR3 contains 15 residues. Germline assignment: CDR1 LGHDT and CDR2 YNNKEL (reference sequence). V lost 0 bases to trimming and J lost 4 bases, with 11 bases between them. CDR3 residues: CASSQERGLADTQYF. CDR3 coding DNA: TGTGCCAGCAGCCAAGAGCGGGGTCTGGCAGATACGCAGTATTTT.

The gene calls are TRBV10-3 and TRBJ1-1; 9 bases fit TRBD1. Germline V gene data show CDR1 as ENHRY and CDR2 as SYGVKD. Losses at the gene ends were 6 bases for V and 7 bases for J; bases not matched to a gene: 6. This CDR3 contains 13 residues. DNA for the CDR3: TGTGCCATCAGCCGGGGACAGGGTTATGAAGCTTTCTTT. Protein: CAISRGQGYEAFF.

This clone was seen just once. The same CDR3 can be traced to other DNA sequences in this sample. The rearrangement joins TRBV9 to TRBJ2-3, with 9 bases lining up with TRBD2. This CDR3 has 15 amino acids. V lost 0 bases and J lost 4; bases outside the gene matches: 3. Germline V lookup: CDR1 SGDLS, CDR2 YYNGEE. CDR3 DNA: TGTGCCAGCAGCGTAGTGGCGGGGGGGGCAGATACGCAGTATTTT. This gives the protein CASSVVAGGADTQYF.

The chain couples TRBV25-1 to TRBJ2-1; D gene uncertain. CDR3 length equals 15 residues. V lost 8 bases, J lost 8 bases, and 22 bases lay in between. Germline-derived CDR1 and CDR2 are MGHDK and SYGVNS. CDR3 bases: TGTGCCAGCGCCCACCGGCCCTCCGCGGACGATGAGCAGTTCTTC. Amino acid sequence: CASAHRPSADDEQFF.

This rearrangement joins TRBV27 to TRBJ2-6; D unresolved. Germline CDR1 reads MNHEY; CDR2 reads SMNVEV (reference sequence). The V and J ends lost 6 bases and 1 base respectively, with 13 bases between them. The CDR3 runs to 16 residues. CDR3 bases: TGTGCCAGCAGCCCCTGGGGATCTTCTGGGGCCAACGTCCTGACTTTC. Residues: CASSPWGSSGANVLTF. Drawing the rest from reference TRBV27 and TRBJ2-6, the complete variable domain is EAQVTQNPRYLITVTGKKLTVTCSQNMNHEYMSWYRQDPGLGLRQIYYSMNVEVTDKGDVPEGYKVSRKEKRNFPLILESPSPNQTSLYFCASSPWGSSGANVLTFGAGSRLTVL.

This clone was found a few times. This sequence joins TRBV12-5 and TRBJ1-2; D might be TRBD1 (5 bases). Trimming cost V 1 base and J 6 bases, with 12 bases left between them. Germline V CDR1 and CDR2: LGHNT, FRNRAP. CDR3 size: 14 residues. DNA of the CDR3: TGTGCTAGTGGTTTGGCGGACATTCGCCATGGCTACACCTTC. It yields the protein CASGLADIRHGYTF.

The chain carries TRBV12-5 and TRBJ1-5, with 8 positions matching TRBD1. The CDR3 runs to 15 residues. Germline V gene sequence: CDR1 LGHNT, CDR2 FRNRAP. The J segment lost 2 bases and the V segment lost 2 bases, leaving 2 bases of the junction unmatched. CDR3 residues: CASGLQGAGNQPQHF. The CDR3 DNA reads TGTGCTAGTGGTTTGCAGGGGGCTGGCAATCAGCCCCAGCATTTT. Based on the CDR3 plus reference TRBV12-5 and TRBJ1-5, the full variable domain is DARVTQTPRHKVTEMGQEVTMRCQPILGHNTVFWYRQTMMQGLELLAYFRNRAPLDDSGMPKDRFSAEMPDATLATLKIQPSEPRDSAVYFCASGLQGAGNQPQHFGDGTRLSIL.

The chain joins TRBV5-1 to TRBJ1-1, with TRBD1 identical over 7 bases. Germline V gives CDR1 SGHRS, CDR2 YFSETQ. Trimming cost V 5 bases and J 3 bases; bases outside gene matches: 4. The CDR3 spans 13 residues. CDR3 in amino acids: CASRQGSDTEAFF. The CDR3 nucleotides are TGCGCCAGCAGACAGGGGTCGGACACTGAAGCTTTCTTT. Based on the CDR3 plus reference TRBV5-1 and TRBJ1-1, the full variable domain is KAGVTQTPRYLIKTRGQQVTLSCSPISGHRSVSWYQQTPGQGLQFLFEYFSETQRNKGNFPGRFSGRQFSNSRSEMNVSTLELGDSALYLCASRQGSDTEAFFGQGTRLTVV.

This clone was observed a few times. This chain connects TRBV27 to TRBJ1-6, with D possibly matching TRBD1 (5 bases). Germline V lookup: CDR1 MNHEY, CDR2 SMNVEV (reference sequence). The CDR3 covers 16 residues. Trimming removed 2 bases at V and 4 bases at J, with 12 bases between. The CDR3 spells CASSLRRQIYNSPLHF. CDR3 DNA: TGTGCCAGCAGTTTACGTCGACAGATTTATAATTCACCCCTCCACTTT.

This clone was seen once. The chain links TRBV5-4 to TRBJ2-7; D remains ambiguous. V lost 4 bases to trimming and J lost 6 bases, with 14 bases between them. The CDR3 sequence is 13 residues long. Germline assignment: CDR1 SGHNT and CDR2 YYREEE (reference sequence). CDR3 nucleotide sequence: TGTGCCAGCAGCCCTGACTCCTTCCGCGAGCAGTACTTC. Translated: CASSPDSFREQYF. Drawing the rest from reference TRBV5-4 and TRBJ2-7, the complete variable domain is ETGVTQSPTHLIKTRGQQVTLRCSSQSGHNTVSWYQQALGQGPQFIFQYYREEENGRGNFPPRFSGLQFPNYSSELNVNALELDDSALYLCASSPDSFREQYFGPGTRLTVT.

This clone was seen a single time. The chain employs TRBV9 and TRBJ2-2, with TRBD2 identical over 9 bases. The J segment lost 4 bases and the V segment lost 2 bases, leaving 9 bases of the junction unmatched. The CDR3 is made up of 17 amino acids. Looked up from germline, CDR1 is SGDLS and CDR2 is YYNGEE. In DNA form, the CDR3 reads TGTGCCAGCAGCGTGGGTCTAGCGGGACCCCGCACCGGGGAGCTGTTTTTT. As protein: CASSVGLAGPRTGELFF.

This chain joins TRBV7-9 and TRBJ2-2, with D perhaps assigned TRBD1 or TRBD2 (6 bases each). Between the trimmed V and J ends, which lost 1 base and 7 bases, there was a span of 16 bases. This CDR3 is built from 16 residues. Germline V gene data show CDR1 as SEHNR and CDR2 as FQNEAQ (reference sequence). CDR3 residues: CASSLGNGGLGGELFF. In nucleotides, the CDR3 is TGTGCCAGCAGCTTAGGGAACGGGGGCCTTGGCGGGGAGCTGTTTTTT.

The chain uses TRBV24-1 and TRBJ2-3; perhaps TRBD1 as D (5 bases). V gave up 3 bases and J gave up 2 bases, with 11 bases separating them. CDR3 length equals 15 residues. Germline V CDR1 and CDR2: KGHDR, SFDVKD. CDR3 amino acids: CATSDNRIITDTQYF. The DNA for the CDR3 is TGTGCCACCAGTGATAACAGGATAATCACAGATACGCAGTATTTT.

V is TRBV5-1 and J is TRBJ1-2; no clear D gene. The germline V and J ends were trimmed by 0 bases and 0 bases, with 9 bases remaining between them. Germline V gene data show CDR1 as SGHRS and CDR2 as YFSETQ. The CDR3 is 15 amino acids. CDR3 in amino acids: CASSLEANSNYGYTF. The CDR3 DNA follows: TGCGCCAGCAGCTTGGAGGCCAACTCTAACTATGGCTACACCTTC.

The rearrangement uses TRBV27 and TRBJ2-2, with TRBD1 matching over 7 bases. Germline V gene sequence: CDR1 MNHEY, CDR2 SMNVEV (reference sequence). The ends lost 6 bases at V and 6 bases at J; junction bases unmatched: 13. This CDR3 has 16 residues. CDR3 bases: TGTGCCAGCAGGGCCGGGACAGAGCCAAATCCCGGGGAGCTGTTTTTT. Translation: CASRAGTEPNPGELFF.

CDR3 in amino acids: CASSIRGDAMAYNEQFF. CDR3 DNA: TGTGCCAGCAGCATCCGGGGGGACGCGATGGCATACAATGAGCAGTTCTTC. This chain links TRBV9 with TRBJ2-1, with 7 bases lining up with TRBD2. This CDR3 comprises 17 residues. Germline values: CDR1 SGDLS, CDR2 YYNGEE. V lost 4 bases, J lost 4 bases, and 14 bases stayed unmatched.

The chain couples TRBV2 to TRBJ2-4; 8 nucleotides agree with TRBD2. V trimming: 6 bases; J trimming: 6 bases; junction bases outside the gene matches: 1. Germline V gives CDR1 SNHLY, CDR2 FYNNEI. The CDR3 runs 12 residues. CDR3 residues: CASRAGGNIQYF. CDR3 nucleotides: TGTGCCAGCAGGGCGGGGGGAAACATTCAGTACTTC.

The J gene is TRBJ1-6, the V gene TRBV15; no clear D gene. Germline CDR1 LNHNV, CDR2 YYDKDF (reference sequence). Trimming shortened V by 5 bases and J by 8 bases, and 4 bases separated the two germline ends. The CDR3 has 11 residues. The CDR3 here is CATSGDSPLHF. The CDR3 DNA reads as TGTGCCACCAGCGGCGATTCACCCCTCCACTTT.

CDR3 amino acids: CASSLVTYEQYF. The CDR3 DNA reads as TGTGCCAGCAGCCTAGTTACCTACGAGCAGTACTTC. The V call is TRBV7-2, the J call TRBJ2-7, with D unresolved. This CDR3 contains 12 residues. Per the germline V gene, CDR1 is SGHTA and CDR2 is FQGNSA. The V and J ends lost 5 bases and 2 bases respectively, with 7 bases between them.

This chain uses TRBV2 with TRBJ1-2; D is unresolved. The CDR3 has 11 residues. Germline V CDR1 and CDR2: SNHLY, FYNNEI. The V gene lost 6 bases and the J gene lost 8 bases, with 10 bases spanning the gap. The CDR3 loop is CASRNAEGYTF. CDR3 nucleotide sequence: TGTGCCAGCAGGAATGCGGAGGGCTACACCTTC.